This T cell receptor beta chain was obtained from a study of shared clonotypes between healthy human individuals. Comment on this clone: Its antigen remains unknown.

Assay used: immunoSEQ multiplex PCR; TCRdb lists only in-frame clones, some missing. The sample yields about 2,500,000 clones, more than 80% seen once. Germline V gene lookup returns CDR1 SGHAT and CDR2 FQNNGV. V was pared by 4 bases and J by 5 bases, with 8 bases of the junction left unmatched. The CDR3 runs 15 residues. Notes on the study in general: In four donors, around 5% of naive CD4 clonotypes appeared in common.

This sequence was found in a man aged 18 to 29 in good health. The chain joins TRBV11-2 to TRBJ2-1; 7 bases map to TRBD2. Sequenced input: naive CD4+ T cells sorted from blood. Subset described: CD45RA+ positively selected. The CDR3 here is CASSSGLLLNNEQFF. The CDR3 bases are TGTGCCAGCAGCTCGGGACTACTTCTGAACAATGAGCAGTTCTTC.